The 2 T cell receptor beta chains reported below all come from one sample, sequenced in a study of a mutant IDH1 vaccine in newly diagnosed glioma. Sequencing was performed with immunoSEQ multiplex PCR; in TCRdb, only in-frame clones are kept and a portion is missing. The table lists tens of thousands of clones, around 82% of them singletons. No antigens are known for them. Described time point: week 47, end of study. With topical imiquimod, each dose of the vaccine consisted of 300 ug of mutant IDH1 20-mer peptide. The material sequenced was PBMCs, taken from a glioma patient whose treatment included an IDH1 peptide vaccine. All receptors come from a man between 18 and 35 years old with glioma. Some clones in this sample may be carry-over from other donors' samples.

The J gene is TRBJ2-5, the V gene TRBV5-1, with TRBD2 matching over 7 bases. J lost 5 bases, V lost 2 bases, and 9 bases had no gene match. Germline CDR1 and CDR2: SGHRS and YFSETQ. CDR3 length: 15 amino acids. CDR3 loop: CASSFETSRSETQYF. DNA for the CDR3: TGCGCCAGCAGCTTCGAGACTAGCAGGTCGGAGACCCAGTACTTC.

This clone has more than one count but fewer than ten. Written as DNA, the CDR3 is TGTGCCAGCAGCTTAGGGACGGAGAAAGGTGAGCAGTTCTTC. This translates into CASSLGTEKGEQFF. This rearrangement joins TRBV7-9 to TRBJ2-1, with D uncertain. V lost 1 base, J lost 9 bases, and 13 bases lay in between. In germline, CDR1 is SEHNR, CDR2 FQNEAQ (reference sequence). This CDR3 has 14 amino acids.